A single sample gave rise to the 24 T cell receptor beta chains below, sequenced in a study of T cell responses to AZD1222 COVID-19 vaccine. The repertoire was sequenced with immunoSEQ multiplex PCR; TCRdb's copy has only in-frame clones and lacks some. The sample includes some 85,000 clones, about 89% of them seen just once. The sample in question was peripheral blood, obtained on day 0 of AZD1222 vaccination. Receptors originate from an adult in good health.

Here the CDR3 reads CAISESGPTATNEKLFF. The CDR3 DNA reads TGTGCCATCAGTGAGTCGGGACCGACAGCAACTAATGAAAAACTGTTTTTT. The rearrangement links TRBV10-3 to TRBJ1-4; a weak D match, TRBD1 (5 bases). The germline V gene has CDR1 ENHRY and CDR2 SYGVKD. This CDR3 contains 17 residues. V was trimmed by 0 bases and J by 0 bases, leaving 11 bases between them.

V is TRBV6-5 and J is TRBJ1-2; D unclear. This CDR3 spans 12 amino acids. Trimming left V 6 bases short and J 7 bases short, with 12 bases between. The germline V gene has CDR1 MNHEY and CDR2 SVGAGI. The CDR3 loop reads CASRLRVGGYTF. CDR3 coding DNA: TGTGCCAGCAGACTACGGGTTGGTGGCTACACCTTC.

The chain has TRBV6-5 and TRBJ1-5; 8 bases map to TRBD1. Per the germline V gene, CDR1 is MNHEY and CDR2 is SVGAGI. CDR3 length equals 13 residues. V was pared by 8 bases and J by 6 bases, with 6 bases of the junction left unmatched. The CDR3 nucleotides are TGTGCCAGCGCGGACAGGGAGGCTCAGCCCCAGCATTTT. Translating it yields CASADREAQPQHF.

V usage is TRBV7-9 and J usage is TRBJ2-1; 10 bases fit TRBD2. The CDR3 runs 17 residues. The trim removed 0 bases at V and 8 bases at J, leaving 10 bases unmatched. The germline CDR1 and CDR2 sequences are SEHNR and FQNEAQ (reference sequence). In DNA, the CDR3 is TGTGCCAGCAGCTTAGCGAGGAGCGGGGGGGCCATTGATGAGCAGTTCTTC. It is translated as CASSLARSGGAIDEQFF.

J is TRBJ2-2 and V is TRBV10-3; 8 nucleotides line up with TRBD1. J gave up 5 bases and V 6 bases, and 11 bases lay outside the gene matches. Germline CDR1 and CDR2: ENHRY and SYGVKD. CDR3 length: 16 residues. The CDR3 sequence: CAIRGTGFDFTGELFF. Written as DNA, the CDR3 is TGTGCCATCAGGGGGACAGGTTTTGATTTTACCGGGGAGCTGTTTTTT.

The chain employs TRBV6-5 and TRBJ2-3; maybe TRBD1 (6 bases). Germline V gene sequence: CDR1 MNHEY, CDR2 SVGAGI. V was trimmed by 6 bases and J by 5 bases, leaving 18 bases between them. The CDR3 runs 15 residues. The CDR3 is CASRSQGGRGDTQYF. As DNA, the CDR3 is TGTGCCAGCAGATCACAGGGTGGAAGGGGAGATACGCAGTATTTT.

The gene calls are TRBV19 and TRBJ1-5; D remains ambiguous. V was shortened by 5 bases and J by 4 bases, with 9 bases between the two germline ends. Germline lookup yields CDR1 LNHDA and CDR2 SQIVND (reference sequence). This CDR3 has 13 amino acids. The CDR3 DNA follows: TGTGCCAGTAGTGTGACGGTGAATCAGCCCCAGCATTTT. Protein sequence: CASSVTVNQPQHF. Variable domain in full (rest from reference TRBV19 and TRBJ1-5): DGGITQSPKYLFRKEGQNVTLSCEQNLNHDAMYWYRQDPGQGLRLIYYSQIVNDFQKGDIAEGYSVSREKKESFPLTVTSAQKNPTAFYLCASSVTVNQPQHFGDGTRLSIL.

The rearrangement links TRBV6-6 to TRBJ1-2; 8 bases are shared with TRBD1. J lost 3 bases, V lost 6 bases, and 9 bases had no gene match. CDR1 is MNHNY, CDR2 SVGAGI, per germline (reference sequence). The CDR3 runs to 15 residues. Here the CDR3 reads CASRPPGGVDYGYTF. The DNA of the CDR3 is TGTGCCAGCAGGCCCCCAGGGGGCGTTGACTATGGCTACACCTTC.

This sequence joins TRBV28 and TRBJ1-5; no firm D call. The germline CDR1 and CDR2 sequences are MDHEN and SYDVKM. The V end lost 5 bases, the J end lost 6 bases, and 14 bases lay between the germline ends. The CDR3 is 14 residues long. The CDR3 here is CASSPPASLQPQHF. The CDR3 nucleotides are TGTGCCAGCAGTCCCCCGGCTTCTCTTCAGCCCCAGCATTTT.

The CDR3 spells CASSKGTSLYTGELFF. CDR3 nucleotide sequence: TGTGCCAGCAGTAAAGGGACTAGCCTTTACACCGGGGAGCTGTTTTTT. V usage is TRBV27 and J usage is TRBJ2-2, with 9 bases matching TRBD2. Germline CDR1 is MNHEY and CDR2 is SMNVEV (reference sequence). This CDR3 has 16 residues. The junction had 7 bases not matched to a gene; V was cut back by 5 bases and J by 3 bases.

The genes are TRBV2 and TRBJ1-1; D is unresolved. Germline V CDR1 and CDR2: SNHLY, FYNNEI. Trimming removed 11 bases from V and 1 base from J, with 11 bases in between. The length of the CDR3 is 12 residues. The CDR3 region has the DNA TGTGCCCCCGGAGTCGGGAACACTGAAGCTTTCTTT. Protein product: CAPGVGNTEAFF.

The sample holds one count of this clone. The V call is TRBV3-1 (or the pseudogene TRBV3-2), the J call TRBJ1-2; D is possibly TRBD1 (5 bases). Germline CDR1 and CDR2: LGHDT and YNNKEL (reference sequence). The CDR3 consists of 14 residues. The V gene lost 4 bases and the J gene lost 2 bases, with 11 bases spanning the gap. The CDR3, as DNA: TGTGCCAGCAGCCCCCTGGGGGGGAACTATGGCTACACCTTC. Its translation is CASSPLGGNYGYTF.

This clone is a singleton in its sample. V usage is TRBV5-1 and J usage is TRBJ2-1; D perhaps matches TRBD2 (6 bases). This CDR3 has 13 residues. Germline-derived CDR1 and CDR2 are SGHRS and YFSETQ. The V gene lost 7 bases and the J gene lost 9 bases, with 17 bases spanning the gap. The DNA for the CDR3 is TGCGCCAGCGGTTCGGGAGTAGGGGCTGAGCAGTTCTTC. This gives the protein CASGSGVGAEQFF.

The CDR3 DNA sequence: TGCAGCGTTGAAGATCCGGGGCTCTACACTGAAGCTTTCTTT. Its translation: CSVEDPGLYTEAFF. V usage is TRBV29-1 and J usage is TRBJ1-1, with TRBD1 as a possible D gene (5 bases). V was shortened by 0 bases and J by 3 bases, with 11 bases between the two germline ends. The germline V gene encodes CDR1 SQVTM and CDR2 ANQGSEA. The CDR3 sequence is 14 residues long.

The V call is TRBV5-1, the J call TRBJ2-1; possible D gene TRBD2, 5 bases. The germline CDR1 and CDR2 sequences are SGHRS and YFSETQ. Trimming cost V 0 bases and J 9 bases, with 13 bases left between them. This CDR3 is 14 amino acids long. The CDR3 region has the DNA TGCGCCAGCAGCTTGGGAGGGAGTTTGGTTGAGCAGTTCTTC. It specifies CASSLGGSLVEQFF. Supplemented by reference TRBV5-1 and TRBJ2-1, the full variable domain reads KAGVTQTPRYLIKTRGQQVTLSCSPISGHRSVSWYQQTPGQGLQFLFEYFSETQRNKGNFPGRFSGRQFSNSRSEMNVSTLELGDSALYLCASSLGGSLVEQFFGPGTRLTVL.

This sequence joins TRBV6-5 and TRBJ2-3; D call uncertain. Trimming removed 4 bases from V and 7 bases from J, with 12 bases in between. The V gene's germline CDR1 is MNHEY and CDR2 SVGAGI. The CDR3 consists of 13 residues. In DNA, the CDR3 is TGTGCCAGCAGTTCGAACCGGCTTAATACGCAGTATTTT. Its protein is CASSSNRLNTQYF.

The chain uses TRBV6-6 and TRBJ2-7, with D perhaps TRBD1 or TRBD2 (5 bases each). The CDR3 has 12 residues. Germline V gives CDR1 MNHNY, CDR2 SVGAGI (reference sequence). The V end was cut by 6 bases, the J end by 3 bases, with 9 bases between. The CDR3 loop reads CASSGDRYEQYF. In nucleotides, the CDR3 is TGTGCCAGCAGCGGGGACCGCTACGAGCAGTACTTC.

V gene TRBV6-5 combines with J gene TRBJ1-6; 10 positions match TRBD1. Germline V gives CDR1 MNHEY, CDR2 SVGAGI. CDR3 length equals 15 residues. V dropped 7 bases and J dropped 8; count of bases not matched to a gene: 8. As DNA, the CDR3 is TGTGCCAGCAACGACCGGGACAGGGGTGATTCACCCCTCCACTTT. Translation: CASNDRDRGDSPLHF.

This chain joins TRBV7-8 and TRBJ1-1; D is perhaps TRBD1 (6 bases). Germline CDR1 reads SGHVS; CDR2 reads FQNEAQ. This CDR3 has 13 residues. Trimming removed 7 bases at V and 5 bases at J, with 14 bases between. CDR3 DNA sequence: TGTGCCAGCACCCAACAGGGTCGAACTGAAGCTTTCTTT. It specifies CASTQQGRTEAFF.

CDR3 coding DNA: TGTGCCAGCAGTTACCAGGACAGCTCCTACAATGAGCAGTTCTTC. Its translation is CASSYQDSSYNEQFF. The genes are TRBV6-2 or TRBV6-3 and TRBJ2-1; TRBD1 might be the D (6 bases). Trimming took off 2 bases at V and 0 bases at J, with 8 bases between the two ends. The germline CDR1 and CDR2 sequences are MNHEY and SVGEGT. The CDR3 has 15 residues.

This rearrangement joins TRBV3-1 (or the pseudogene TRBV3-2) to TRBJ1-2; weak D call: TRBD1 (5 bases). V was pared by 2 bases and J by 5 bases, with 15 bases between. The CDR3 covers 15 residues. Looked up from germline, CDR1 is LGHDT and CDR2 is YNNKEL (reference sequence). CDR3 amino acids: CASSQQSGAPYGYTF. CDR3 in DNA: TGTGCCAGCAGCCAACAGTCTGGGGCCCCATATGGCTACACCTTC.

This chain connects TRBV7-9 to TRBJ1-4, with TRBD1 matching 7 bases. The germline CDR1 and CDR2 sequences are SEHNR and FQNEAQ (reference sequence). The CDR3 runs 17 residues. V trimming: 1 base; J trimming: 8 bases; junction bases outside the gene matches: 13. CDR3 sequence reads: CASSLGSGGTVREKLFF. The CDR3 DNA reads TGTGCCAGCAGCTTAGGGAGCGGTGGGACAGTGAGAGAAAAACTGTTTTTT.

The V and J genes are TRBV9 and TRBJ2-7, with D perhaps TRBD1 (6 bases). The germline CDR1 and CDR2 sequences are SGDLS and YYNGEE. Trimming shortened V by 0 bases and J by 0 bases, and 16 bases separated the two germline ends. The length of the CDR3 is 17 residues. The CDR3 sequence is CASSVGGPGPSSYEQYF. The CDR3 DNA sequence: TGTGCCAGCAGCGTAGGGGGGCCCGGTCCCAGCTCCTACGAGCAGTACTTC. The full variable domain, rest sourced from reference TRBV9 and TRBJ2-7, is DSGVTQTPKHLITATGQRVTLRCSPRSGDLSVYWYQQSLDQGLQFLIQYYNGEERAKGNILERFSAQQFPDLHSELNLSSLELGDSALYFCASSVGGPGPSSYEQYFGPGTRLTVT.

The V gene is TRBV6-6, the J gene TRBJ1-1; D is undetermined. This CDR3 is built from 16 residues. Trimming removed 1 base from V and 7 bases from J, with 19 bases in between. Germline CDR1 and CDR2: MNHNY and SVGAGI (reference sequence). CDR3 amino acids: CASSYYTGSGLGEAFF. The CDR3 region has the DNA TGTGCCAGCAGTTACTACACCGGGTCGGGGTTAGGTGAAGCTTTCTTT.